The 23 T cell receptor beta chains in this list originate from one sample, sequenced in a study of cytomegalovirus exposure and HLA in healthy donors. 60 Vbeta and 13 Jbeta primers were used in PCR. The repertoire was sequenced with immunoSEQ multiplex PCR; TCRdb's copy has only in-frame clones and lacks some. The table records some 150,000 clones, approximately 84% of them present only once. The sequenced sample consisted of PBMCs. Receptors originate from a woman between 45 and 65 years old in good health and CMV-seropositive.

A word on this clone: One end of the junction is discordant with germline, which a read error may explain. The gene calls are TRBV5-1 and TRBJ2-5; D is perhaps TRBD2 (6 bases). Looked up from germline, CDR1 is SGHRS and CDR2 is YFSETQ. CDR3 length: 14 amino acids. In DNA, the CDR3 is TGCTCCAGCAGCTCCGGGGGTGGGCAAGAGACCCAGTACTTC. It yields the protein CSSSSGGGQETQYF. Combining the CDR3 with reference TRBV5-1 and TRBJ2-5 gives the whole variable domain KAGVTQTPRYLIKTRGQQVTLSCSPISGHRSVSWYQQTPGQGLQFLFEYFSETQRNKGNFPGRFSGRQFSNSRSEMNVSTLELGDSALYLCSSSSGGGQETQYFGPGTRLLVL.

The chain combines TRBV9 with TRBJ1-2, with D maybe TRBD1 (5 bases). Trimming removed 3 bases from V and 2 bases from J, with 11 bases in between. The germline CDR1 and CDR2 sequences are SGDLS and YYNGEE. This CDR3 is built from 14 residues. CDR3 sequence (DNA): TGTGCCAGCAGCGGGAGGGGTGGGAACTATGGCTACACCTTC. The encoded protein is CASSGRGGNYGYTF. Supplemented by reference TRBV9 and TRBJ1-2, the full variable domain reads DSGVTQTPKHLITATGQRVTLRCSPRSGDLSVYWYQQSLDQGLQFLIQYYNGEERAKGNILERFSAQQFPDLHSELNLSSLELGDSALYFCASSGRGGNYGYTFGSGTRLTVV.

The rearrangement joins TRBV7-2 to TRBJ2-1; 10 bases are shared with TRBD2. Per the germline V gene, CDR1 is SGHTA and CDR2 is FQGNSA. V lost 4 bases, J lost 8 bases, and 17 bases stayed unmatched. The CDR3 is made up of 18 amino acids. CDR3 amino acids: CASSSPGTSAPSRDEQFF. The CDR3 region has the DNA TGTGCCAGCAGCTCCCCCGGGACTAGCGCCCCCTCGCGCGATGAGCAGTTCTTC.

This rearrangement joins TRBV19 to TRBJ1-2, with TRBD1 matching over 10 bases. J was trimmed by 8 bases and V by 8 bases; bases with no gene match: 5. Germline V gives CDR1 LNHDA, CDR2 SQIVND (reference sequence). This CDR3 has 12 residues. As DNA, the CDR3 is TGTGCCAGTTCCGGGACAGGGGTCGGCTACACCTTC. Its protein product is CASSGTGVGYTF. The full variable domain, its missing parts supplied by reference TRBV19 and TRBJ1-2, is DGGITQSPKYLFRKEGQNVTLSCEQNLNHDAMYWYRQDPGQGLRLIYYSQIVNDFQKGDIAEGYSVSREKKESFPLTVTSAQKNPTAFYLCASSGTGVGYTFGSGTRLTVV.

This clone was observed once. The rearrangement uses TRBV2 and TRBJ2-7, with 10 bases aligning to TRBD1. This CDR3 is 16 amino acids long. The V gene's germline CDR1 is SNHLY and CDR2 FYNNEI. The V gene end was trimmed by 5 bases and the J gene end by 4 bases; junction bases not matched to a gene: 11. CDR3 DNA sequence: TGTGCCAGCAGTCCATCAGGGGGACAGGGGTTTTACGAGCAGTACTTC. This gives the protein CASSPSGGQGFYEQYF.

Here the CDR3 DNA reads TGCAGCGTCGGACAGGGTGCGTCTGGGGCCAACGTCCTGACTTTC. It codes for CSVGQGASGANVLTF. The chain recombines TRBV29-1 with TRBJ2-6; TRBD1 agrees at 8 bases. Trimming cost V 6 bases and J 1 base; bases outside gene matches: 5. Per the germline V gene, CDR1 is SQVTM and CDR2 is ANQGSEA. This CDR3 spans 15 amino acids.

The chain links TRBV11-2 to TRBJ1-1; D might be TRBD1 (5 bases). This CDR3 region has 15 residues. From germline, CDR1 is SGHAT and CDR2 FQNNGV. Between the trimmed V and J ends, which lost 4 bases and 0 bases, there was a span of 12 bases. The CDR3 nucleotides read TGTGCCAGCAGCTCAGGGAGGGGTTTGAACACTGAAGCTTTCTTT. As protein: CASSSGRGLNTEAFF.

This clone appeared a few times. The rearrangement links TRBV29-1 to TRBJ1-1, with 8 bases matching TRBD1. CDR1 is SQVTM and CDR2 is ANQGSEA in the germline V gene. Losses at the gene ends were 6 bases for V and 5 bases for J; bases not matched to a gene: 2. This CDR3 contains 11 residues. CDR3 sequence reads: CSVNRGTEAFF. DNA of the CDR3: TGCAGCGTGAACAGGGGGACTGAAGCTTTCTTT.

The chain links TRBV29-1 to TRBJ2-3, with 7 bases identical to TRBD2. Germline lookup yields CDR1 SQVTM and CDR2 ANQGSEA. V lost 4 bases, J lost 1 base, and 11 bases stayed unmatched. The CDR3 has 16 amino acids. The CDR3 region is CSVAGGEEWGTDTQYF. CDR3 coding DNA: TGCAGCGTTGCGGGGGGAGAGGAGTGGGGCACAGATACGCAGTATTTT.

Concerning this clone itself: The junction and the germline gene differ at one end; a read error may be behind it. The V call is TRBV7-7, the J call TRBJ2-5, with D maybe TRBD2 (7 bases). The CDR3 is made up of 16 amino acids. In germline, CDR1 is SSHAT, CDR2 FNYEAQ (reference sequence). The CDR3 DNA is TGTGCTAGCAGCTTAGCTGGCGGGGGCAAACAAGAGACCCAGTACTTC. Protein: CASSLAGGGKQETQYF.

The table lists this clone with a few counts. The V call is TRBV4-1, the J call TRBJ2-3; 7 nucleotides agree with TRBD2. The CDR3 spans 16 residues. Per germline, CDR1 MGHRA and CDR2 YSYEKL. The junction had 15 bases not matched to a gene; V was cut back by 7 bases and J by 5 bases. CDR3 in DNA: TGCGCCAGCACCACGGTATCTAGCGGCTCAGGAGATACGCAGTATTTT. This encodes CASTTVSSGSGDTQYF.

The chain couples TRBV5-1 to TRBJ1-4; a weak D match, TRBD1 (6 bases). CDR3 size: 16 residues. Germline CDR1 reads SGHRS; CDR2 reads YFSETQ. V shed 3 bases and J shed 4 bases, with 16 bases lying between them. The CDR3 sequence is CASSWQGQTGNEKLFF. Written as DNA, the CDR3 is TGCGCCAGCAGCTGGCAGGGGCAGACGGGTAATGAAAAACTGTTTTTT.

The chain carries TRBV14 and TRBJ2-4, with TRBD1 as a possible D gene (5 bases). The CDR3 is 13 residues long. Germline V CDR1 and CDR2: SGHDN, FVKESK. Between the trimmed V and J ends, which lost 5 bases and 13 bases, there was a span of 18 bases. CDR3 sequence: CASSTQVGAAQYF. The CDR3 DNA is TGTGCCAGCAGCACCCAGGTTGGGGCTGCCCAGTACTTC. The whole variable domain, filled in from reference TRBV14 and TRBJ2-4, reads EAGVTQFPSHSVIEKGQTVTLRCDPISGHDNLYWYRRVMGKEIKFLLHFVKESKQDESGMPNNRFLAERTGGTYSTLKVQPAELEDSGVYFCASSTQVGAAQYFGAGTRLSVL.

CDR3 loop: CASSVLDWDEQYF. DNA of the CDR3: TGTGCCAGCAGCGTGTTGGACTGGGACGAGCAGTACTTC. This chain uses TRBV9 with TRBJ2-7, with D perhaps matching TRBD2 (5 bases). The CDR3 is 13 amino acids. Looked up from germline, CDR1 is SGDLS and CDR2 is YYNGEE. The V and J ends lost 2 bases and 5 bases respectively, with 11 bases between them.

The CDR3 sequence is CASSFQGENTEAFF. CDR3 sequence (DNA): TGTGCCAGCAGCTTCCAGGGTGAAAACACTGAAGCTTTCTTT. This rearrangement joins TRBV5-4 to TRBJ1-1, with TRBD1 as a possible D gene (5 bases). The CDR3 covers 14 residues. Trimming stripped 2 bases from V and 2 bases from J, with 10 bases between. Germline V gene data show CDR1 as SGHNT and CDR2 as YYREEE (reference sequence). Full variable domain (rest looked up from reference TRBV5-4 and TRBJ1-1): ETGVTQSPTHLIKTRGQQVTLRCSSQSGHNTVSWYQQALGQGPQFIFQYYREEENGRGNFPPRFSGLQFPNYSSELNVNALELDDSALYLCASSFQGENTEAFFGQGTRLTVV.

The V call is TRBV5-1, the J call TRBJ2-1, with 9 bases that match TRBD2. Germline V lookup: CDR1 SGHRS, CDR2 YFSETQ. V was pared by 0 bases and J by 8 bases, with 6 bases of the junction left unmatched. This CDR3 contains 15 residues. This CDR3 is CASSLEGGRGDEQFF. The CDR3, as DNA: TGCGCCAGCAGCTTGGAGGGCGGGAGGGGCGATGAGCAGTTCTTC.

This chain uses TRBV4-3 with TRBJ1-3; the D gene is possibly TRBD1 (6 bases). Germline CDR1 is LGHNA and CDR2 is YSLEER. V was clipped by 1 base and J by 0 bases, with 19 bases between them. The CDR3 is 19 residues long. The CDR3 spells CASSQVPPGALSSGNTIYF. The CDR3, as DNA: TGCGCCAGCAGCCAAGTACCTCCAGGGGCTCTGAGCTCTGGAAACACCATATATTTT.

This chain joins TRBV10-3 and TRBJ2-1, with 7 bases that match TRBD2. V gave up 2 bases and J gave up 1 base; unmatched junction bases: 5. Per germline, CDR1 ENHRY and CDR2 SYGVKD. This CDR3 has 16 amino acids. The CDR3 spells CAISEPGLVSYNEQFF. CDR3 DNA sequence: TGTGCCATCAGTGAGCCCGGACTAGTATCCTACAATGAGCAGTTCTTC.

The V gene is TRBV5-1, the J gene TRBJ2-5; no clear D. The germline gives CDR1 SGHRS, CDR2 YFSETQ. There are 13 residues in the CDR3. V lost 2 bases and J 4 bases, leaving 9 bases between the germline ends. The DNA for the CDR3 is TGCGCCAGCAGCTTTGGTGGCGGAGAGACCCAGTACTTC. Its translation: CASSFGGGETQYF.

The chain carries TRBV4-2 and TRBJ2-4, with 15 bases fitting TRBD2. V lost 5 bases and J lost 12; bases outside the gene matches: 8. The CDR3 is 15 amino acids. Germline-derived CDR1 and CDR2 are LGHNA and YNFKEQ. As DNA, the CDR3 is TGTGCCAGCAGCTCCGGAGAGGGACTAGCGGGGGGTCAGTACTTC. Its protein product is CASSSGEGLAGGQYF.

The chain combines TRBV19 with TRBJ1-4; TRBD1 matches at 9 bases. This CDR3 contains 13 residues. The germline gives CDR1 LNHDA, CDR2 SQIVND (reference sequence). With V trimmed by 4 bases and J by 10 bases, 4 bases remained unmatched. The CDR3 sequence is CASSRDREGKLFF. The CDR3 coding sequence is TGTGCCAGTAGTAGGGACAGGGAGGGAAAACTGTTTTTT.

DNA for the CDR3: TGTGCCAGTAGTATAAGGAACAGCCGGAACACTGAAGCTTTCTTT. This translates into CASSIRNSRNTEAFF. The chain joins TRBV19 to TRBJ1-1; D is unclear. Germline V lookup: CDR1 LNHDA, CDR2 SQIVND (reference sequence). Between the trimmed V and J ends, which lost 2 bases and 1 base, there was a span of 11 bases. The CDR3 contains 15 residues.

CDR3 DNA: TGCGCCAGCAGCGCTCGTCCCACCGGGAGCACAGATACGCAGTATTTT. It translates to CASSARPTGSTDTQYF. V usage is TRBV5-1 and J usage is TRBJ2-3; D is ambiguous. The CDR3 spans 16 residues. Germline V gene lookup returns CDR1 SGHRS and CDR2 YFSETQ. Trimming cost V 4 bases and J 0 bases, with 15 bases left between them.